The 2 T cell receptor beta chains below were found in one sample sequenced in a study of T cell changes during pregnancy in multiple sclerosis. Assay used: immunoSEQ multiplex PCR; TCRdb lists only in-frame clones, some missing. The sample lists approximately 51,000 clones; 94% were seen once. The material sequenced was CD4+ T cells from peripheral blood mononuclear cells, taken in the second trimester of pregnancy. Every receptor here comes from a female donor with multiple sclerosis, enrolled in a pregnancy study.

This clone was found a few times. J is TRBJ1-1 and V is TRBV9; D is unclear. CDR3 length equals 15 residues. Germline V gene lookup returns CDR1 SGDLS and CDR2 YYNGEE. Trimming cost V 4 bases and J 4 bases, with 17 bases left between them. The CDR3 spells CASSFQAWEGTEAFF. CDR3 DNA: TGTGCCAGCAGCTTCCAAGCCTGGGAGGGCACTGAAGCTTTCTTT.

The chain has TRBV6-6 and TRBJ2-1; 7 bases map to TRBD2. Germline CDR1 is MNHNY and CDR2 is SVGAGI (reference sequence). V lost 7 bases to trimming and J lost 6 bases; unmatched junction nucleotides: 9. This CDR3 has 14 amino acids. CDR3 sequence reads: CASKVTSNVNEQFF. CDR3 nucleotide sequence: TGTGCCAGCAAAGTGACTAGCAACGTCAATGAGCAGTTCTTC.